The following is a T cell receptor beta chain sequence with its context. Its antigen is undetermined. Germline assignment: CDR1 SGHRS and CDR2 YFSETQ. With 7 bases clipped from V and 2 bases from J, the junction kept 15 bases outside the gene matches. The CDR3 loop spans 18 amino acids. Repertoires were generated with immunoSEQ multiplex PCR, while TCRdb's copy carries only in-frame clones and drops some. Among roughly 77,000 clones listed, 90% to 95% were seen once. The source of the thymus tissue was resections taken during corrective heart surgery. Donation came from healthy Finnish infants having corrective surgery for congenital heart defects. This record comes from a study of human thymus T cells. General study findings and limits: As related research reported, thymic repertoires overlapped highly among unrelated individuals. There appeared to be biased usage of V and J genes in thymic and blood repertoires.

Sequencing was performed on thymus tissue. The rearrangement links TRBV5-1 to TRBJ2-3; 11 nucleotides align to TRBD2. The receptor was derived from a girl under three years old with a congenital heart defect but otherwise immunologically healthy. CDR3 region: CASSRLAGTCLFTDTQYF. For the CDR3, the DNA is TGCGCCAGCTCCCGACTAGCGGGAACCTGTTTATTCACAGATACGCAGTATTTT. Full variable domain (rest looked up from reference TRBV5-1 and TRBJ2-3): KAGVTQTPRYLIKTRGQQVTLSCSPISGHRSVSWYQQTPGQGLQFLFEYFSETQRNKGNFPGRFSGRQFSNSRSEMNVSTLELGDSALYLCASSRLAGTCLFTDTQYFGPGTRLTVL.